Below are 21 T cell receptor beta chains sequenced from a single sample in a study of shared clonotypes between healthy human individuals. TCRdb's table, derived via immunoSEQ multiplex PCR, lists solely in-frame clones and lacks some. This repertoire shows some 2 million clones, 90% to 95% found once; its top ten account for 0.1% to 0.15%. Sequencing used naive CD4+ T cells sorted from blood. Noted subset: CD45RA+ positively selected. The source of these receptors is a man between 18 and 35 years old in good health.

About this clone itself: Other DNA sequences of this sample code for an identical CDR3. The rearrangement links TRBV18 to TRBJ2-1; weak D call: TRBD2 (6 bases). This CDR3 is 12 amino acids long. V shed 6 bases and J shed 7 bases, with 10 bases lying between them. In germline, CDR1 is KGHSH, CDR2 LQKENI. The CDR3 is CASSPGSNEQFF. CDR3 coding DNA: TGTGCCAGCTCCCCCGGGAGTAATGAGCAGTTCTTC.

The V and J genes are TRBV7-8 and TRBJ1-1, with a possible D match to TRBD1 (5 bases). From germline, CDR1 is SGHVS and CDR2 FQNEAQ. The CDR3 runs 14 residues. The ends were cut back, 1 base at V and 8 bases at J, with 14 bases in the middle. CDR3 in DNA: TGTGCCAGCAGCTTAGTTACAGGAATGGGGGAAGCTTTCTTT. It codes for CASSLVTGMGEAFF. The entire variable domain, with the rest obtained from reference TRBV7-8 and TRBJ1-1, is as follows: GAGVSQSPRYKVAKRGQDVALRCDPISGHVSLFWYQQALGQGPEFLTYFQNEAQLDKSGLPSDRFFAERPEGSVSTLKIQRTQQEDSAVYLCASSLVTGMGEAFFGQGTRLTVV.

The J gene is TRBJ2-4, the V gene TRBV5-1, with 8 bases lining up with TRBD1. The CDR3 has 16 amino acids. J lost 4 bases, V lost 0 bases, and 6 bases had no gene match. Germline V gives CDR1 SGHRS, CDR2 YFSETQ. The CDR3 DNA reads TGCGCCAGCAGCTTGGTTGGACAGGGTCCGAAAAACATTCAGTACTTC. Translating it yields CASSLVGQGPKNIQYF.

The genes are TRBV28 and TRBJ1-2; TRBD1 matches at 10 bases. Per the germline V gene, CDR1 is MDHEN and CDR2 is SYDVKM. CDR3 length: 14 amino acids. Unmatched junction bases numbered 5, after V lost 2 bases and J lost 8 bases. The CDR3 sequence is CASSLRDRGSGYTF. CDR3 sequence (DNA): TGTGCCAGCAGTTTACGGGACAGGGGATCCGGCTACACCTTC.

The chain links TRBV7-2 to TRBJ2-4; a possible D gene is TRBD1 (6 bases). The CDR3 has 14 residues. Trimming stripped 5 bases from V and 7 bases from J, with 15 bases between. Germline V gene data show CDR1 as SGHTA and CDR2 as FQGNSA. The DNA of the CDR3 is TGTGCCAGCAGCCCTGGACAGCTTTACAACATTCAGTACTTC. This encodes CASSPGQLYNIQYF.

This chain uses TRBV9 with TRBJ2-1; 12 bases are shared with TRBD2. Unmatched junction bases numbered 14, after V lost 5 bases and J lost 5 bases. This CDR3 region has 18 residues. Germline V gene lookup returns CDR1 SGDLS and CDR2 YYNGEE. The CDR3 nucleotides are TGTGCCAGCAGTGGGGGAGGACTAGCGGGGAGAGCCAACAATGAGCAGTTCTTC. As protein: CASSGGGLAGRANNEQFF.

This sequence joins TRBV15 and TRBJ2-7; the D is unclear. The germline V gene has CDR1 LNHNV and CDR2 YYDKDF (reference sequence). Trimming removed 2 bases at V and 11 bases at J, with 13 bases between. The CDR3 sequence is 12 residues long. The chain's CDR3 is CATSRRVPLEYF. DNA of the CDR3: TGTGCCACCAGCAGACGGGTCCCCTTGGAGTACTTC.

The gene calls are TRBV2 and TRBJ2-7, with 8 bases aligning to TRBD2. Germline CDR1 and CDR2: SNHLY and FYNNEI. This CDR3 contains 15 residues. Trimming removed 5 bases from V and 4 bases from J; junction bases left unmatched: 10. CDR3 protein: CASSSQTGGRYEQYF. CDR3 sequence (DNA): TGTGCCAGCAGTAGTCAAACGGGGGGGCGATACGAGCAGTACTTC.

V gene TRBV7-2 combines with J gene TRBJ1-4; a possible D gene is TRBD1 (5 bases). Germline V gene lookup returns CDR1 SGHTA and CDR2 FQGNSA. Trimming cost V 3 bases and J 8 bases, with 19 bases left between them. This CDR3 is built from 16 residues. The CDR3 bases are TGTGCCAGCAGCTTCCTGGGACTGGGTATTACCGAAAAACTGTTTTTT. Protein: CASSFLGLGITEKLFF.

This clone was detected only once. The chain links TRBV11-3 to TRBJ2-1; 9 nucleotides align to TRBD2. The germline V gene has CDR1 SGHNT and CDR2 YENEEA. V shed 5 bases and J 7 bases; nucleotides not matched to a gene: 9. The CDR3 consists of 15 residues. The CDR3 region is CASSVTGTSLNEQFF. The DNA of the CDR3 is TGTGCCAGCAGCGTAACCGGGACTAGCTTAAATGAGCAGTTCTTC. Full variable domain (missing parts from reference TRBV11-3 and TRBJ2-1): EAGVVQSPRYKIIEKKQPVAFWCNPISGHNTLYWYLQNLGQGPELLIRYENEEAVDDSQLPKDRFSAERLKGVDSTLKIQPAELGDSAVYLCASSVTGTSLNEQFFGPGTRLTVL.

This chain connects TRBV27 to TRBJ2-7, with D maybe TRBD1 (6 bases). The V end was cut by 0 bases, the J end by 0 bases, with 18 bases between. Per the germline V gene, CDR1 is MNHEY and CDR2 is SMNVEV (reference sequence). The CDR3 has 18 amino acids. The CDR3 loop reads CASSLSGAGRPSSYEQYF. The CDR3 coding sequence is TGTGCCAGCAGTTTATCGGGGGCCGGTCGACCCAGCTCCTACGAGCAGTACTTC.

V and J are TRBV29-1 and TRBJ2-1; 7 nucleotides agree with TRBD2. The CDR3 length is 14 residues. Germline V lookup: CDR1 SQVTM, CDR2 ANQGSEA. V shed 4 bases, J shed 3 bases, and the junction held 6 bases outside the gene matches. CDR3 protein: CSVVGSGYYNEQFF. As DNA, the CDR3 is TGCAGCGTTGTCGGTAGCGGGTACTACAATGAGCAGTTCTTC.

The rearrangement uses TRBV7-2 and TRBJ2-2, with D perhaps TRBD2 (6 bases). Germline V gene data show CDR1 as SGHTA and CDR2 as FQGNSA. Between the trimmed V and J ends, which lost 2 bases and 4 bases, there was a span of 11 bases. The CDR3 consists of 15 residues. CDR3: CASSLNGRSTGELFF. In DNA, the CDR3 is TGTGCCAGCAGCTTAAACGGGAGAAGCACCGGGGAGCTGTTTTTT.

The chain combines TRBV10-3 with TRBJ2-5; D gene ambiguous. The J call could be wrong; TRBJ2-7 is a better fit for the DNA end. CDR1 ENHRY and CDR2 SYGVKD come from the germline V gene. This CDR3 spans 11 amino acids. In nucleotides, the CDR3 is TGTGCCATCAGTTTCGGGTACGAGCAGTACTTC. Translated: CAISFGYEQYF.

The chain couples TRBV4-3 to TRBJ2-7; D gene unclear. V lost 5 bases, J lost 4 bases, and 18 bases lay in between. The CDR3 consists of 15 residues. Germline CDR1 reads LGHNA; CDR2 reads YSLEER. The CDR3 DNA follows: TGCGCCAGCAGCTTTGCAGAAGGCCACCAGTACGAGCAGTACTTC. This codes for CASSFAEGHQYEQYF.

Only one count was recorded for this clone. The chain links TRBV7-9 to TRBJ1-3; 9 bases line up with TRBD1. V lost 5 bases to trimming and J lost 4 bases; unmatched junction nucleotides: 9. The germline gives CDR1 SEHNR, CDR2 FQNEAQ (reference sequence). This CDR3 has 16 amino acids. The CDR3 region is CASSAGTGLVGNTIYF. CDR3 sequence (DNA): TGTGCCAGCAGCGCAGGGACAGGGTTGGTGGGAAACACCATATATTTT.

The chain couples TRBV18 to TRBJ1-1, with D perhaps TRBD1 (6 bases). This CDR3 region has 17 residues. Germline V gene data show CDR1 as KGHSH and CDR2 as LQKENI. Trimming took off 3 bases at V and 1 base at J, with 18 bases between the two ends. The CDR3 DNA reads as TGTGCCAGCTCACCCCGGGGTGGGCCAGGGGCGAACACTGAAGCTTTCTTT. It encodes CASSPRGGPGANTEAFF.

The V and J genes are TRBV19 and TRBJ2-2; D gene ambiguous. CDR3 length: 13 amino acids. CDR1 and CDR2 (germline): LNHDA, SQIVND (reference sequence). Trimming took off 7 bases at V and 3 bases at J, with 9 bases between the two ends. The CDR3 nucleotides read TGTGCCAGTACGGGCTTTTACACCGGGGAGCTGTTTTTT. It encodes CASTGFYTGELFF.

This clone came up once. This rearrangement joins TRBV30 to TRBJ1-6, with 8 bases aligning to TRBD1. This CDR3 region has 14 residues. V shed 7 bases, J shed 9 bases, and the junction held 11 bases outside the gene matches. CDR1 and CDR2 (germline): GTSNPN, SVGIG (reference sequence). CDR3 sequence reads: CASGGRGLSSPLHF. In DNA form, the CDR3 reads TGTGCCTCTGGGGGCAGGGGGCTTAGTTCACCCCTCCACTTT.

The rearrangement links TRBV19 to TRBJ1-2; 8 bases are a match to TRBD1. The length of the CDR3 is 16 residues. J was trimmed by 0 bases and V by 3 bases; bases with no gene match: 6. Germline-derived CDR1 and CDR2 are LNHDA and SQIVND (reference sequence). The CDR3: CASSIGTGRSNYGYTF. The CDR3 coding sequence is TGTGCCAGTAGTATCGGGACAGGAAGATCTAACTATGGCTACACCTTC.

The chain links TRBV29-1 to TRBJ2-7, with TRBD1 identical over 7 bases. The CDR3 has 12 amino acids. The J segment lost 5 bases and the V segment lost 3 bases, leaving 4 bases of the junction unmatched. Germline loops: CDR1 SQVTM, CDR2 ANQGSEA. The CDR3 nucleotides are TGCAGCGTTGACCACAGGGGTAACGAGCAGTACTTC. Its protein is CSVDHRGNEQYF.